These 20 T cell receptor beta chains came from one sample sequenced in a study of control samples from healthy donors and cancer patients. The data were produced by immunoSEQ multiplex PCR, yet TCRdb's version contains in-frame clones alone and is incomplete. The data show about 130,000 clones, with approximately 94% seen just once and about 3.5% held by the top ten. Sequenced input: blood. The source is a man aged 30-40 years in good health.

The chain recombines TRBV19 with TRBJ1-5, with TRBD1 matching over 10 bases. The CDR3 totals 15 residues. The V segment lost 3 bases and the J segment 7 bases; nucleotides outside the gene matches: 6. Per germline, CDR1 LNHDA and CDR2 SQIVND (reference sequence). The CDR3 DNA follows: TGTGCCAGTAGTATTGGGACAGGGGATGGACAGCCCCAGCATTTT. It is translated as CASSIGTGDGQPQHF.

The chain uses TRBV18 and TRBJ2-5; D possibly corresponds to TRBD2 (5 bases). Germline loops: CDR1 KGHSH, CDR2 LQKENI. Trimming took 5 bases from V and 5 from J, leaving 24 bases between them. This CDR3 comprises 17 residues. CDR3 protein: CASSSILARDPWETQYF. Written as DNA, the CDR3 is TGTGCCAGCTCATCTATCTTAGCGAGAGATCCGTGGGAGACCCAGTACTTC.

The chain employs TRBV5-8 and TRBJ1-2, with D maybe TRBD1 (5 bases). V was trimmed by 0 bases and J by 2 bases, leaving 11 bases between them. This CDR3 has 15 amino acids. Germline CDR1 is SGHTS and CDR2 is YDEGEE. For the CDR3, the DNA is TGTGCCAGCAGCTTGGTGGGGGGATTCAACTATGGCTACACCTTC. It is translated as CASSLVGGFNYGYTF.

CDR3 nucleotides: TGTGCCAGCAGCCAAGACCTGAGCTCCTATAATTCACCCCTCCACTTT. It codes for CASSQDLSSYNSPLHF. This chain links TRBV3-1 (or the pseudogene TRBV3-2) with TRBJ1-6; D remains unclear. Germline V lookup: CDR1 LGHDT, CDR2 YNNKEL (reference sequence). This CDR3 has 16 amino acids. Trimming shortened V by 0 bases and J by 0 bases, and 6 bases separated the two germline ends.

V and J are TRBV24-1 and TRBJ2-2; perhaps TRBD2 as D (7 bases). The V end lost 3 bases, the J end lost 0 bases, and 25 bases lay between the germline ends. CDR1 and CDR2 from the germline V gene are KGHDR and SFDVKD. This CDR3 is 21 amino acids long. The CDR3 DNA reads as TGTGCCACCAGTGATCACCTCGCCCCTTGGGGGGGGGCGTCGAACACCGGGGAGCTGTTTTTT. Encoded protein: CATSDHLAPWGGASNTGELFF.

The J gene is TRBJ1-1, the V gene TRBV7-3; D gene ambiguous. Germline V gene data show CDR1 as SGHTA and CDR2 as FQGTGA. The CDR3 totals 14 residues. V was trimmed by 4 bases and J by 4 bases, leaving 13 bases between them. In DNA form, the CDR3 reads TGTGCCAGCAGCTATGCCGGAAGAGGCACTGAAGCTTTCTTT. Amino acid sequence: CASSYAGRGTEAFF.

The chain carries TRBV6-5 and TRBJ1-2, with D unresolved. Germline CDR1 reads MNHEY; CDR2 reads SVGAGI. This CDR3 contains 12 residues. V was shortened by 3 bases and J by 4 bases, with 6 bases between the two germline ends. In DNA, the CDR3 is TGTGCCAGCAGTTATAGGAGCTATGGCTACACCTTC. It is translated as CASSYRSYGYTF.

V is TRBV3-1 (or the pseudogene TRBV3-2) and J is TRBJ2-2; D perhaps matches TRBD1 (5 bases). V dropped 3 bases and J dropped 4 bases, with 12 bases sitting between them. CDR1 and CDR2 from the germline V gene are LGHDT and YNNKEL (reference sequence). The CDR3 is 15 amino acids. The CDR3 DNA reads TGTGCCAGCAGCCACAGGGTAAGGGTCACCGGGGAGCTGTTTTTT. This translates into CASSHRVRVTGELFF.

The V call is TRBV19, the J call TRBJ1-2; possible D gene TRBD1, 5 bases. The V gene's germline CDR1 is LNHDA and CDR2 SQIVND (reference sequence). Trimming removed 6 bases at V and 1 base at J, with 15 bases between. This CDR3 contains 15 residues. CDR3 sequence: CASSSGGSGNYGYTF. The CDR3 bases are TGTGCCAGTAGCTCCGGGGGAAGCGGTAACTATGGCTACACCTTC.

The V and J genes are TRBV5-8 and TRBJ1-5; D gene unclear. The germline CDR1 and CDR2 sequences are SGHTS and YDEGEE. There are 13 residues in the CDR3. V lost 2 bases, J lost 6 bases, and 9 bases lay in between. Here the CDR3 reads CASSFRAGQPQHF. The CDR3 DNA follows: TGTGCCAGCAGCTTCCGGGCGGGTCAGCCCCAGCATTTT.

The chain uses TRBV7-6 and TRBJ2-7; TRBD1 matches at 7 bases. The germline gives CDR1 SGHVS, CDR2 FNYEAQ. The CDR3 runs to 14 residues. Unmatched junction bases numbered 7, after V lost 4 bases and J lost 4 bases. CDR3 in DNA: TGTGCCAGCAGCTCCCGGGACAGAGGATACGAGCAGTACTTC. It translates to CASSSRDRGYEQYF.

The V call is TRBV4-1, the J call TRBJ2-3; D tentatively reads TRBD1 or TRBD2 (7 bases each). The germline gives CDR1 MGHRA, CDR2 YSYEKL. This CDR3 spans 17 amino acids. The germline V and J ends were trimmed by 2 bases and 5 bases, with 20 bases remaining between them. CDR3 nucleotides: TGCGCCAGCAGCCAACGTCAGCGGGACAGCATAGTAGATACGCAGTATTTT. It specifies CASSQRQRDSIVDTQYF.

The V gene is TRBV5-6, the J gene TRBJ1-2; D not certain. Germline lookup yields CDR1 SGHDT and CDR2 YYEEEE. This CDR3 comprises 15 residues. V gave up 2 bases and J gave up 3 bases, with 14 bases separating them. CDR3 sequence: CASSFAQRGDYGYTF. The CDR3 nucleotides are TGTGCCAGCAGCTTTGCGCAACGGGGAGACTATGGCTACACCTTC.

The chain recombines TRBV20-1 with TRBJ1-5; D is possibly TRBD1 (6 bases). The CDR3 contains 14 residues. The germline V and J ends were trimmed by 3 bases and 7 bases, with 16 bases remaining between them. Germline values: CDR1 DFQATT, CDR2 SNEGSKA (reference sequence). The CDR3 protein is CSASNARGIQPQHF. CDR3 coding DNA: TGCAGTGCTAGTAACGCCAGGGGAATCCAGCCCCAGCATTTT.

The chain combines TRBV5-1 with TRBJ2-2, with D unclear. CDR1 SGHRS and CDR2 YFSETQ come from the germline V gene. This CDR3 is 14 amino acids long. V lost 3 bases and J 5 bases, leaving 11 bases between the germline ends. The CDR3 coding sequence is TGCGCCAGCAGCTGGACCCAAGGAACCGGGGAGCTGTTTTTT. This translates into CASSWTQGTGELFF. Based on the CDR3 plus reference TRBV5-1 and TRBJ2-2, the full variable domain is KAGVTQTPRYLIKTRGQQVTLSCSPISGHRSVSWYQQTPGQGLQFLFEYFSETQRNKGNFPGRFSGRQFSNSRSEMNVSTLELGDSALYLCASSWTQGTGELFFGEGSRLTVL.

V and J are TRBV10-3 and TRBJ2-7; D uncertain. Trimming cost V 10 bases and J 6 bases, with 16 bases left between them. This CDR3 has 12 amino acids. The germline gives CDR1 ENHRY, CDR2 SYGVKD. The CDR3 loop is CATTGPSPEQYF. CDR3 nucleotides: TGTGCCACGACCGGGCCCTCCCCCGAGCAGTACTTC.

This clone was found once. This chain uses TRBV4-2 with TRBJ1-2; no clear D. V lost 1 base and J 0 bases, leaving 6 bases between the germline ends. From germline, CDR1 is LGHNA and CDR2 YNFKEQ. The length of the CDR3 is 14 residues. CDR3 loop: CASSQGSANYGYTF. CDR3 DNA: TGTGCCAGCAGCCAAGGGTCAGCTAACTATGGCTACACCTTC.

V usage is TRBV6-2 or TRBV6-3 and J usage is TRBJ1-2, with D unclear. Germline V gene lookup returns CDR1 MNHEY and CDR2 SVGEGT. Trimming removed 2 bases from V and 0 bases from J, with 16 bases in between. CDR3 length: 17 residues. Here the CDR3 reads CASSYRAASIANYGYTF. Written as DNA, the CDR3 is TGTGCCAGCAGTTACCGGGCGGCCTCAATAGCTAACTATGGCTACACCTTC.

The rearrangement joins TRBV19 to TRBJ1-1, with TRBD1 as a possible D gene (6 bases). From germline, CDR1 is LNHDA and CDR2 SQIVND (reference sequence). This CDR3 has 15 residues. Trimming left V 8 bases short and J 0 bases short, with 16 bases between. The CDR3 DNA sequence: TGTGCCAGTGGTGATGGGGGGCGAGTGAACACTGAAGCTTTCTTT. Residues: CASGDGGRVNTEAFF. Based on the CDR3 plus reference TRBV19 and TRBJ1-1, the full variable domain is DGGITQSPKYLFRKEGQNVTLSCEQNLNHDAMYWYRQDPGQGLRLIYYSQIVNDFQKGDIAEGYSVSREKKESFPLTVTSAQKNPTAFYLCASGDGGRVNTEAFFGQGTRLTVV.

This chain uses TRBV13 with TRBJ2-1, with D possibly matching TRBD2 (5 bases). CDR3 length equals 15 residues. Germline CDR1 reads PRHDT; CDR2 reads FYEKMQ (reference sequence). Trimming shortened V by 1 base and J by 4 bases, and 11 bases separated the two germline ends. The CDR3 sequence: CASSLERLAYNEQFF. In DNA, the CDR3 is TGTGCCAGCAGCTTAGAGCGGCTAGCTTACAATGAGCAGTTCTTC.